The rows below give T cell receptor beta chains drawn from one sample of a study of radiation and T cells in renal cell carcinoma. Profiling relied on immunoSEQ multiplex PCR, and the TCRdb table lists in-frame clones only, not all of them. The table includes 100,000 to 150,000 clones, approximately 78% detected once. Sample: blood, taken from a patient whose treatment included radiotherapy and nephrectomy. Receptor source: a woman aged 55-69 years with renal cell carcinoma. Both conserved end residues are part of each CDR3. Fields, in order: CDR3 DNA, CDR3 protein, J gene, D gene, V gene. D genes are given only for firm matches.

TGTGCCAGCAACCAGGGGGGAATCAATCAGCCCCAGCATTTT | CASNQGGINQPQHF | TRBJ1-5 | TRBD1 | TRBV7-9
TGTGCCAGCAGTTTTGGGGACAGGAGTTACGAGCAGTACTTC | CASSFGDRSYEQYF | TRBJ2-7 | TRBD1 | TRBV27
TGTGCCAGCAGCTCCCGTGGGGTCGATGGAGAGACCCAGTACTTC | CASSSRGVDGETQYF | TRBJ2-5 | . | TRBV7-3
TGCGCCAGCAGCTTAAACATAGACGGGGGTGGAGAAAAACTGTTTTTT | CASSLNIDGGGEKLFF | TRBJ1-4 | . | TRBV5-1
TGTGCCAGCAGTAATGGAATCAGGGGTTCCTATGGCTACACCTTC | CASSNGIRGSYGYTF | TRBJ1-2 | . | TRBV27
TGTGCCAGCAGCGTCGGGATAGGGGTGGACACCGGGGAGCTGTTTTTT | CASSVGIGVDTGELFF | TRBJ2-2 | . | TRBV9
TGCAGCGCCTCAGTTGAAGGGGGCGGTCAGCCCCAGCATTTT | CSASVEGGGQPQHF | TRBJ1-5 | TRBD1 | TRBV29-1
TGTGCCTGGAGTGTCGGTCCAGGACTGATTTACGAGCAGTACTTC | CAWSVGPGLIYEQYF | TRBJ2-7 | . | TRBV30
TGTGCCAGCAGCCCCCCAACCGGCCATATGATATACAATGAGCAGTTCTTC | CASSPPTGHMIYNEQFF | TRBJ2-1 | . | TRBV11-2
TGTGCCAGCCTTCTAGCGGGGGGTAGAGATACGCAGTATTTT | CASLLAGGRDTQYF | TRBJ2-3 | TRBD2 | TRBV2
TGTGCCAGTAGTCCACAGGGGGACAACCAGCCCCAGCATTTT | CASSPQGDNQPQHF | TRBJ1-5 | TRBD1 | TRBV19
TGTGCCAGCATAAGGGGGCGAGTGGGGGAGCAGTACTTC | CASIRGRVGEQYF | TRBJ2-7 | TRBD1 | TRBV28
TGTGCCAGCGGGAGACCCCCCGGAAACACCATATATTTT | CASGRPPGNTIYF | TRBJ1-3 | . | TRBV6-6
TGTGCCAGCAGCTTTTTAACCGGGGGACCCAACACCGGGGAGCTGTTTTTT | CASSFLTGGPNTGELFF | TRBJ2-2 | . | TRBV11-2
TGTGCCAGTAGTATTCGGGGAAACACTGAAGCTTTCTTT | CASSIRGNTEAFF | TRBJ1-1 | . | TRBV19
TGTGCCAGTCATTCGGACAGATCCTACAATGAGCAGTTCTTC | CASHSDRSYNEQFF | TRBJ2-1 | . | TRBV19
TGTGCCAGCAGCAAGTCAAGGAACTCTGGAAACACCATATATTTT | CASSKSRNSGNTIYF | TRBJ1-3 | . | TRBV5-6
TGTGCCAGCAGCCACAGACTCACAGATACGCAGTATTTT | CASSHRLTDTQYF | TRBJ2-3 | . | TRBV5-6